A single sample is the source of the 7 T cell receptor beta chains below, sequenced in a study of CD8 T cells in Susac syndrome. RNA was extracted with the RNeasy kit, and a quantity of roughly 0.5 to 1 ug was reverse transcribed using random hexamers. TCRdb re-analysed the immunoSEQ multiplex PCR reads in MiXCR, keeping a single row per CDR3 protein. The sample carries approximately 140,000 distinct CDR3 sequences, over 80% recorded once. Sequencing input: CD8+ T cells from PBMCs. The receptors were sampled from a human donor with multiple sclerosis.

The V call is TRBV12-3 or TRBV12-4, the J call TRBJ2-7, with a tentative D call TRBD1 (5 bases). Trimming stripped 8 bases from V and 3 bases from J, with 14 bases between. The CDR3 is 13 residues long. CDR3 sequence reads: CASCPGLRYEQYF. DNA for the CDR3: TGTGCCAGCTGCCCAGGGCTTCGCTACGAGCAGTACTTC.

V and J are TRBV12-3 or TRBV12-4 and TRBJ2-2, with 7 bases fitting TRBD1. There are 14 residues in the CDR3. V lost 6 bases and J lost 1; bases outside the gene matches: 2. The CDR3 DNA reads as TGTGCCAGCAGCAGGGACAGGAACACCGGGGAGCTGTTTTTT. This codes for CASSRDRNTGELFF.

The chain is built from TRBV5-1 and TRBJ2-7; D unresolved. The germline V gene encodes CDR1 SGHRS and CDR2 YFSETQ. The CDR3 is 14 residues long. Trimming took off 0 bases at V and 3 bases at J, with 10 bases between the two ends. CDR3 sequence reads: CASSLGQSFYEQYF. In nucleotides, the CDR3 is TGCGCCAGCAGCTTGGGGCAGTCCTTCTACGAGCAGTACTTC.

The chain uses TRBV19 and TRBJ1-2; 9 nucleotides match TRBD1. This CDR3 spans 17 amino acids. The V gene end was trimmed by 0 bases and the J gene end by 8 bases; junction bases not matched to a gene: 13. CDR1 and CDR2 (germline): LNHDA, SQIVND (reference sequence). The CDR3 here is CASSIDLPGQGPSGYTF. DNA of the CDR3: TGTGCCAGTAGTATAGACCTGCCGGGACAGGGTCCTTCGGGCTACACCTTC.

This clonotype has at least ten counts. DNA for the CDR3: TGTGCCAGCAGCGACCACGGGAATACGCAGTATTTT. Its protein is CASSDHGNTQYF. The gene calls are TRBV7-9 and TRBJ2-3; weak D call: TRBD2 (5 bases). The CDR3 loop spans 12 amino acids. Trimming took 5 bases from V and 7 from J, leaving 10 bases between them. The germline CDR1 and CDR2 sequences are SEHNR and FQNEAQ (reference sequence).

The chain uses TRBV29-1 and TRBJ2-3; the D is unclear. This CDR3 region has 15 residues. V dropped 0 bases and J dropped 4 bases, with 14 bases sitting between them. The germline V gene encodes CDR1 SQVTM and CDR2 ANQGSEA. The CDR3 DNA follows: TGCAGCGTTGAAGATCTAATGGTGGGCGCAGATACGCAGTATTTT. Protein product: CSVEDLMVGADTQYF.

The J gene is TRBJ2-3, the V gene TRBV4-1; 9 positions match TRBD1. Germline V lookup: CDR1 MGHRA, CDR2 YSYEKL. J lost 3 bases, V lost 1 base, and 11 bases had no gene match. The CDR3 loop spans 18 amino acids. The CDR3 protein is CASSQVTGTGRVTDTQYF. CDR3 nucleotides: TGCGCCAGCAGCCAAGTAACGGGGACAGGGAGGGTTACAGATACGCAGTATTTT.